The text below deals with one TCR beta chain. This record comes from a study of blood T cell repertoires in COVID-19. Study at large: Researchers got acute and convalescent COVID-19 samples from the United States, Italy and Spain.

This CDR3 has 17 amino acids. Deletions cut 0 bases from V and 2 bases from J, with 14 bases between. Germline-derived CDR1 and CDR2 are SGHVS and FNYEAQ. In the authors' workflow: Amplification from reference gene primers served as the basis for estimated nucleated cell counts. The repertoire was sequenced with immunoSEQ multiplex PCR; TCRdb's copy has only in-frame clones and lacks some. The V and J calls and the clone size are those of that table, but D and trimming were determined from the DNA. The sample yields around 300,000 clones, about 93% seen once. Cohorts were assigned according to the clinical history that participants reported. Symptom resolution, clearance, or two negative PCRs marked donors in Cohort 3 as recovered.

The receptor's source is a woman aged 25 to 39 who had recovered from COVID-19. V usage is TRBV7-6 and J usage is TRBJ2-1, with D perhaps matching TRBD1 (7 bases). Source material: PBMCs or T cells enriched from blood (not recorded which). CDR3 loop: CASSLAAGQSTYNEQFF. The CDR3 DNA follows: TGTGCCAGCAGCTTAGCGGCGGGACAGAGCACCTACAATGAGCAGTTCTTC.